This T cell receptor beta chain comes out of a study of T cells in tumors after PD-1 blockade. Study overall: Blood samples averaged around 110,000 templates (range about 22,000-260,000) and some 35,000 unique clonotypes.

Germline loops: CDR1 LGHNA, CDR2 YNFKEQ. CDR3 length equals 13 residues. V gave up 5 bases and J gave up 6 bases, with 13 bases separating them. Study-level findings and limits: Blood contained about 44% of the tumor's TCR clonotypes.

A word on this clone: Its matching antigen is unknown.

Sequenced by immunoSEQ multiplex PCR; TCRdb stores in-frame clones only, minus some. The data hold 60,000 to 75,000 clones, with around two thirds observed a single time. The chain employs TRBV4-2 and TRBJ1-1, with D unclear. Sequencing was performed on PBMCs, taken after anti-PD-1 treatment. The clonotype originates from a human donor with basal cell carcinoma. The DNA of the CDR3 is TGTGCCAGCAGCTACCAAGGAGGTCCTGAAGCTTTCTTT. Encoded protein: CASSYQGGPEAFF.